The sample holds one count of the clone carrying this TCR beta chain. The antigen remains unidentified. V shed 7 bases and J 5 bases; nucleotides not matched to a gene: 10. The CDR3 consists of 15 residues. Germline loops: CDR1 MNHEY, CDR2 SVGAGI. Here immunoSEQ multiplex PCR was the method, and the copy in TCRdb shows in-frame clones only, minus some. The sample has about 140,000 clones; just under 85% are singletons. The sample belongs to a study of cytomegalovirus exposure and HLA in healthy donors. Study observations and caveats: It was reported that the classifier diagnosed cytomegalovirus status with high specificity and sensitivity in both the original and validation cohorts.

Material: PBMCs. The chain has TRBV6-5 and TRBJ2-1; 8 nucleotides line up with TRBD2. The receptor was derived from a woman in her thirties in good health and CMV-seronegative. CDR3 region: CASTPGGGYHNEQFF. CDR3 nucleotides: TGTGCCAGCACCCCCGGGGGGGGCTACCACAATGAGCAGTTCTTC.